This is a list of T cell receptor beta chains from one sample in a study of blood T cell repertoires in COVID-19. This table comes from immunoSEQ multiplex PCR, and its TCRdb copy is limited to in-frame clones, with some not included. Among over 150,000 clones listed, about four fifths were seen once. Sequencing was carried out using peripheral blood. The receptors originated from a man aged 18 to 29 with active or convalescent COVID-19. CDR3s include the opening cysteine and the closing phenylalanine or tryptophan. A D gene is named only where the DNA matches it firmly. Clone size is shown for a subset of rows, as once, few, many or a class of expanded clone.

>NA|TRBV3-1/TRBV3-2|14|TRBD1|TRBJ2-5
CASRQTGGGETQYF
TGTGCCAGCAGACAGACAGGGGGCGGGGAGACCCAGTACTTC
>NA|TRBV6-5|15|NA|TRBJ1-5
CATGTGLVSNQPQHF
TGTGCCACCGGAACGGGACTGGTTAGCAATCAGCCCCAGCATTTT
>NA|TRBV29-1|14|TRBD2|TRBJ2-3
CSVASTSDTGTQYF
TGCAGCGTTGCATCGACTAGCGATACCGGTACGCAGTATTTT
>NA|TRBV6-5|15|NA|TRBJ2-7
CASSYSIARAREQYF
TGTGCCAGCAGTTACTCGATTGCGCGGGCCCGGGAGCAGTACTTC
>NA|TRBV6-2/TRBV6-3|14|TRBD1|TRBJ1-6
CASSDRGGNSPLHF
TGTGCCAGCAGTGACAGGGGAGGTAATTCACCCCTCCACTTT
>once|TRBV10-1|21|TRBD2|TRBJ2-1
CASNLRGLPMGRLAKYNEQFF
TGCGCCAGCAATTTAAGGGGATTGCCGATGGGGCGACTAGCGAAATACAATGAGCAGTTCTTC
>NA|TRBV10-1|14|NA|TRBJ2-1
CASSVSTGSNEQFF
TGCGCCAGCAGTGTATCAACAGGGAGCAATGAGCAGTTCTTC
>NA|TRBV7-2|13|NA|TRBJ1-2
CASSPGVDYGYTF
TGTGCCAGCAGCCCCGGGGTTGACTATGGCTACACCTTC
>NA|TRBV5-6|18|TRBD1|TRBJ1-5
CASSQTGTGVSSNQPQHF
TGTGCCAGCAGCCAGACCGGGACAGGGGTCTCGAGCAATCAGCCCCAGCATTTT
>NA|TRBV2|15|NA|TRBJ1-5
CASSEKGHGNQPQHF
TGTGCCAGCAGTGAAAAGGGGCACGGCAATCAGCCCCAGCATTTT
>NA|TRBV27|15|NA|TRBJ1-2
CASSDRTASNYGYTF
TGTGCCAGCAGTGACCGGACAGCGTCTAACTATGGCTACACCTTC
>once|TRBV19|13|TRBD1|TRBJ1-2
CASKGQGEDGYTF
TGTGCCAGTAAGGGACAGGGGGAGGATGGCTACACCTTC
>NA|TRBV9|15|NA|TRBJ1-4
CASSRRAQDHEKLFF
TGTGCCAGCAGCCGGAGGGCACAGGACCATGAAAAACTGTTTTTT
>NA|TRBV15|15|TRBD2|TRBJ2-7
CATSSPGTSGYEQYF
TGTGCCACCAGCAGTCCCGGGACTAGCGGATACGAGCAGTACTTC
>NA|TRBV12-3/TRBV12-4|12|NA|TRBJ2-7
CASRFGGYEQYF
TGTGCCAGCAGGTTCGGGGGTTACGAGCAGTACTTC
>medium-sized|TRBV19|15|TRBD1|TRBJ2-3
CASSMTGAGTDTQYF
TGTGCCAGTAGTATGACAGGGGCCGGCACAGATACGCAGTATTTT
>NA|TRBV3-1/TRBV3-2|16|NA|TRBJ2-3
CASSQARGHNTDTQYF
TGTGCCAGCAGCCAAGCCCGAGGACACAACACAGATACGCAGTATTTT
>NA|TRBV18|11|TRBD1|TRBJ1-4
CASSPWDRLFF
TGTGCCAGCTCACCTTGGGACAGGTTGTTTTTT
>NA|TRBV3-1/TRBV3-2|16|TRBD1|TRBJ1-3
CASSRDRDLSGNTIYF
TGTGCCAGCAGTCGCGACAGGGACCTCTCTGGAAACACCATATATTTT
>NA|TRBV6-2/TRBV6-3|17|TRBD2|TRBJ2-7
CASSYAVWGGISYEQYF
TGTGCCAGCAGTTACGCAGTCTGGGGAGGGATCTCCTACGAGCAGTACTTC
>NA|TRBV2|15|TRBD2|TRBJ2-1
CASRQLAGAVNEQFF
TGTGCCAGCAGGCAGTTAGCGGGAGCGGTGAATGAGCAGTTCTTC
>NA|TRBV15|13|NA|TRBJ2-5
CATSRGRQETQYF
TGTGCCACCAGCAGAGGTCGGCAAGAGACCCAGTACTTC
>NA|TRBV30|15|NA|TRBJ1-3
CAWRSDRSSGNTIYF
TGTGCCTGGAGATCGGACAGAAGCTCTGGAAACACCATATATTTT
>NA|TRBV5-4|16|TRBD2|TRBJ2-3
CALQAGGPRYTDTQYF
TGTGCCCTGCAAGCGGGGGGGCCACGGTACACAGATACGCAGTATTTT
>NA|TRBV18|15|TRBD1|TRBJ2-1
CASSPDRAGMNEQFF
TGTGCCAGCTCACCAGACAGGGCAGGGATGAATGAGCAGTTCTTC
>NA|TRBV2|16|TRBD2|TRBJ2-7
CASSYGTSGSSYEQYF
TGTGCCAGCAGTTACGGGACTAGCGGGAGCTCCTACGAGCAGTACTTC
>NA|TRBV5-8|14|NA|TRBJ1-2
CASSLLGVDYGYTF
TGTGCCAGCAGCCTTTTAGGGGTTGACTATGGCTACACCTTC
>NA|TRBV19|17|TRBD1|TRBJ1-2
CASSLLVTGQTNYGYTF
TGTGCCAGTAGTCTCCTGGTCACGGGACAGACGAACTATGGCTACACCTTC
>NA|TRBV19|15|NA|TRBJ1-5
CASSIGHISNQPQHF
TGTGCCAGTAGTATTGGGCACATAAGCAATCAGCCCCAGCATTTT
>NA|TRBV29-1|14|TRBD1|TRBJ2-7
CSVGSGQGTYEQYF
TGCAGCGTTGGGTCGGGACAGGGGACCTACGAGCAGTACTTC
>NA|TRBV5-1|15|TRBD1|TRBJ1-1
CASSLAQGGGTEAFF
TGCGCCAGCAGCTTGGCACAGGGGGGCGGCACTGAAGCTTTCTTT
>NA|TRBV5-1|13|NA|TRBJ1-2
CASSRASNYGYTF
TGCGCCAGCAGCAGAGCCTCTAACTATGGCTACACCTTC
>NA|TRBV18|13|NA|TRBJ2-7
CASSPTTVNEQYF
TGTGCCAGCTCACCAACGACAGTTAACGAGCAGTACTTC
>NA|TRBV7-2|11|NA|TRBJ1-2
CASGPNYGYTF
TGTGCCAGCGGCCCAAACTATGGCTACACCTTC
>few|TRBV6-5|14|NA|TRBJ1-2
CASRDGQPNYGYTF
TGTGCCAGCAGGGATGGACAGCCTAACTATGGCTACACCTTC
>NA|TRBV28|12|NA|TRBJ1-2
CASSDSVDGYTF
TGTGCCAGCAGCGATTCCGTAGATGGCTACACCTTC
>NA|TRBV2|15|TRBD2|TRBJ2-5
CASSGTSGGLETQYF
TGTGCCAGCAGTGGGACTAGCGGGGGGTTAGAGACCCAGTACTTC
>NA|TRBV7-2|14|NA|TRBJ2-7
CASKTRGFSYEQYF
TGTGCCAGCAAAACAAGAGGGTTCTCCTACGAGCAGTACTTC